Presented here are 23 T cell receptor beta chains from one specimen sequenced in a study of T cells in localized non-small cell lung cancer. Profiling relied on immunoSEQ multiplex PCR, and the TCRdb table lists in-frame clones only, not all of them. Among 20,000 to 30,000 clones listed, roughly 90% were seen once. Sample: peripheral blood, taken before any cancer treatment. These receptors were taken from a woman aged 40-69 years with stage I lung adenocarcinoma.

The rearrangement links TRBV7-9 to TRBJ1-4; no reliable D call. The V gene's germline CDR1 is SEHNR and CDR2 FQNEAQ (reference sequence). The CDR3 is made up of 14 amino acids. The ends were cut back, 4 bases at V and 8 bases at J, with 14 bases in the middle. In DNA, the CDR3 is TGTGCCAGCAGCTCCCGGACCACGGGGGAAAAACTGTTTTTT. Its translation: CASSSRTTGEKLFF.

The chain combines TRBV4-2 with TRBJ2-5; 10 bases are shared with TRBD2. The V segment lost 0 bases and the J segment 1 base; nucleotides outside the gene matches: 2. Germline V lookup: CDR1 LGHNA, CDR2 YNFKEQ. CDR3 length equals 16 residues. The CDR3 region is CASSQEQRGGQETQYF. CDR3 bases: TGTGCCAGCAGCCAAGAGCAGCGGGGGGGCCAAGAGACCCAGTACTTC.

The J gene is TRBJ2-7, the V gene TRBV6-1, with TRBD1 identical over 9 bases. V was clipped by 5 bases and J by 4 bases; unmatched bases: 3. Germline CDR1 reads MNHNS; CDR2 reads SASEGT. CDR3 length equals 13 residues. The CDR3 protein is CASSRTGEYEQYF. CDR3 DNA sequence: TGTGCCAGCAGTCGGACAGGGGAGTACGAGCAGTACTTC.

This clone was picked up one time. CDR3 coding DNA: TGTGCCAGTAGTCTCTCCCTTCTAGTCGCTGGGGCCAACGTCCTGACTTTC. Translation gives CASSLSLLVAGANVLTF. The rearrangement joins TRBV19 to TRBJ2-6; D gene uncertain. There are 17 residues in the CDR3. V was cut by 5 bases and J by 2 bases, with 16 bases left in between. CDR1 is LNHDA and CDR2 is SQIVND in the germline V gene (reference sequence). Drawing the rest from reference TRBV19 and TRBJ2-6, the complete variable domain is DGGITQSPKYLFRKEGQNVTLSCEQNLNHDAMYWYRQDPGQGLRLIYYSQIVNDFQKGDIAEGYSVSREKKESFPLTVTSAQKNPTAFYLCASSLSLLVAGANVLTFGAGSRLTVL.

The V call is TRBV20-1, the J call TRBJ1-1, with 8 bases matching TRBD1. CDR3 size: 11 residues. Trimming removed 5 bases from V and 11 bases from J; junction bases left unmatched: 7. Germline CDR1 and CDR2: DFQATT and SNEGSKA (reference sequence). CDR3 nucleotides: TGCAGTGCTGAAGCGGGACAGGTGGCTTTCTTT. Its translation: CSAEAGQVAFF.

The chain joins TRBV28 to TRBJ1-3, with a weak D call TRBD1 (6 bases). The V and J ends lost 7 bases and 0 bases respectively, with 22 bases between them. CDR3 size: 18 residues. Germline V CDR1 and CDR2: MDHEN, SYDVKM. The CDR3 DNA reads TGTGCCAGCACCCCCACGTTCCTCCGGGGGGCCTCTGGAAACACCATATATTTT. Protein product: CASTPTFLRGASGNTIYF.

V is TRBV19 and J is TRBJ1-2; possible D gene TRBD1, 6 bases. Germline CDR1 reads LNHDA; CDR2 reads SQIVND (reference sequence). With 7 bases removed from V and 4 bases from J, the gap between germline ends came to 10 bases. This CDR3 contains 12 residues. The CDR3 nucleotides are TGTGCCAGTAAAGACAGGCTCTATGGCTACACCTTC. This sequence encodes CASKDRLYGYTF.

This chain links TRBV19 with TRBJ1-2; D is perhaps TRBD1 (5 bases). The CDR3 is made up of 14 amino acids. Germline V CDR1 and CDR2: LNHDA, SQIVND (reference sequence). Between the trimmed V and J ends, which lost 6 bases and 2 bases, there was a span of 13 bases. As DNA, the CDR3 is TGTGCCAGTAGAATTTCAGGACAAAACTATGGCTACACCTTC. This sequence encodes CASRISGQNYGYTF.

CDR3 bases: TGTGCCAGCAGTCAGGGGGCTAACAATGAGCAGTTCTTC. Its protein is CASSQGANNEQFF. V and J are TRBV2 and TRBJ2-1; 8 bases line up with TRBD1. CDR3 length: 13 residues. J was trimmed by 5 bases and V by 5 bases; bases with no gene match: 2. The germline gives CDR1 SNHLY, CDR2 FYNNEI.

The chain has TRBV19 and TRBJ1-6; tentatively, D is TRBD1 (6 bases). Between the trimmed V and J ends, which lost 3 bases and 6 bases, there was a span of 18 bases. The length of the CDR3 is 17 residues. Germline loops: CDR1 LNHDA, CDR2 SQIVND (reference sequence). CDR3 sequence: CASSIRDTTWTNSPLHF. CDR3 bases: TGTGCCAGTAGTATCCGGGACACCACCTGGACTAATTCACCCCTCCACTTT.

The chain is built from TRBV5-1 and TRBJ2-7; D might be TRBD2 (5 bases). V lost 1 base and J lost 7, with 9 bases in between. CDR3 size: 12 residues. The V gene's germline CDR1 is SGHRS and CDR2 YFSETQ. CDR3 in amino acids: CASSLRPGEQYF. CDR3 DNA sequence: TGCGCCAGCAGCTTGCGCCCGGGGGAGCAGTACTTC.

The CDR3 sequence is CASSLESGAGSPLHF. In nucleotides, the CDR3 is TGTGCCAGCAGCTTAGAGTCGGGGGCCGGTTCACCCCTCCACTTT. The chain couples TRBV11-3 to TRBJ1-6; D is possibly TRBD1 (6 bases). Germline loops: CDR1 SGHNT, CDR2 YENEEA. Deletions cut 0 bases from V and 9 bases from J, with 12 bases between. The CDR3 totals 15 residues.

This clone was observed a few times. The rearrangement links TRBV10-1 to TRBJ1-2; no reliable D call. Looked up from germline, CDR1 is WNHNN and CDR2 is SYGVQD (reference sequence). This CDR3 spans 14 amino acids. Trimming removed 3 bases at V and 3 bases at J, with 11 bases between. The DNA for the CDR3 is TGCGCCAGCAGTGACGGGCAGACGGACTATGGCTACACCTTC. It codes for CASSDGQTDYGYTF.

The sample holds one count of this clone. The rearrangement joins TRBV5-1 to TRBJ2-3; TRBD2 matches at 7 bases. The germline gives CDR1 SGHRS, CDR2 YFSETQ. The trim removed 3 bases at V and 2 bases at J, leaving 6 bases unmatched. CDR3 size: 15 residues. Written as DNA, the CDR3 is TGCGCCAGCAGCTCGGGGGGACTGAACACAGATACGCAGTATTTT. Translating gives CASSSGGLNTDTQYF.

The rearrangement links TRBV7-2 to TRBJ2-5, with D possibly TRBD2 on 5 matching bases. The V end lost 4 bases, the J end lost 1 base, and 10 bases lay between the germline ends. CDR1 is SGHTA and CDR2 is FQGNSA in the germline V gene. This CDR3 is built from 14 residues. The CDR3 loop is CASSYLGAQETQYF. The CDR3 coding sequence is TGTGCCAGCAGCTACCTGGGAGCCCAAGAGACCCAGTACTTC.

J is TRBJ1-5 and V is TRBV27, with D perhaps TRBD1 (6 bases). Deletions cut 5 bases from V and 3 bases from J, with 11 bases between. The CDR3 runs 14 residues. From germline, CDR1 is MNHEY and CDR2 SMNVEV (reference sequence). The CDR3 spells CASSRTVSNQPQHF. The DNA for the CDR3 is TGTGCCAGCAGTCGGACAGTTTCCAATCAGCCCCAGCATTTT.

The genes are TRBV5-6 and TRBJ1-5; D possibly corresponds to TRBD1 (5 bases). The CDR3 has 16 residues. Trimming took 2 bases from V and 3 from J, leaving 15 bases between them. Germline V lookup: CDR1 SGHDT, CDR2 YYEEEE. In nucleotides, the CDR3 is TGTGCCAGCAGCTTTGGGGACTCCGGGTCCAATCAGCCCCAGCATTTT. Its translation is CASSFGDSGSNQPQHF.

The chain is built from TRBV29-1 and TRBJ2-3; the match to TRBD1 covers 7 bases. V gave up 5 bases and J gave up 9 bases; unmatched junction bases: 8. Germline V gives CDR1 SQVTM, CDR2 ANQGSEA. This CDR3 has 12 residues. CDR3 in DNA: TGCAGCGTTTCTCCAGACAGGGTCACGCAGTATTTT. It codes for CSVSPDRVTQYF.

This rearrangement joins TRBV6-1 to TRBJ1-4; 8 bases match TRBD1. Trimming took 2 bases from V and 8 from J; bases not matched to a gene: 10. Per the germline V gene, CDR1 is MNHNS and CDR2 is SASEGT. CDR3 length: 16 amino acids. The CDR3 spells CASSEQVGTGGEKLFF. CDR3 nucleotide sequence: TGTGCCAGCAGTGAACAGGTCGGGACAGGAGGCGAAAAACTGTTTTTT.

The CDR3 nucleotides read TGTGCCAGCAGCCACAGGGGGATCTCGGAAAAACTGTTTTTT. It translates to CASSHRGISEKLFF. The chain carries TRBV11-2 and TRBJ1-4, with TRBD1 identical over 8 bases. The CDR3 has 14 residues. Trimming took 5 bases from V and 8 from J; bases not matched to a gene: 7. Germline lookup yields CDR1 SGHAT and CDR2 FQNNGV. The complete variable domain, with remaining parts taken from reference TRBV11-2 and TRBJ1-4, reads EAGVAQSPRYKIIEKRQSVAFWCNPISGHATLYWYQQILGQGPKLLIQFQNNGVVDDSQLPKDRFSAERLKGVDSTLKIQPAKLEDSAVYLCASSHRGISEKLFFGSGTQLSVL.

The chain is built from TRBV19 and TRBJ1-3; a weak D match, TRBD1 (6 bases). Trimming pared 9 bases from V and 0 bases from J, leaving 9 bases between. The CDR3 extends over 13 amino acids. The germline gives CDR1 LNHDA, CDR2 SQIVND (reference sequence). In DNA, the CDR3 is TGTGCCAGCCGGGACACCTCTGGAAACACCATATATTTT. Translating it yields CASRDTSGNTIYF. Full variable domain (rest looked up from reference TRBV19 and TRBJ1-3): DGGITQSPKYLFRKEGQNVTLSCEQNLNHDAMYWYRQDPGQGLRLIYYSQIVNDFQKGDIAEGYSVSREKKESFPLTVTSAQKNPTAFYLCASRDTSGNTIYFGEGSWLTVV.

The rearrangement links TRBV27 to TRBJ1-3; no definite D call. The length of the CDR3 is 16 residues. The V end was cut by 2 bases, the J end by 3 bases, with 14 bases between. Germline lookup yields CDR1 MNHEY and CDR2 SMNVEV (reference sequence). DNA for the CDR3: TGTGCCAGCAGTTTAACTCTGGGATCTGGTGGAAACACCATATATTTT. It yields the protein CASSLTLGSGGNTIYF.

The gene calls are TRBV6-5 and TRBJ1-1; TRBD1 matches 9 bases. The germline V gene encodes CDR1 MNHEY and CDR2 SVGAGI. There are 14 residues in the CDR3. Trimming removed 6 bases from V and 6 bases from J; junction bases left unmatched: 8. The CDR3 spells CASSRRTGVPEAFF. In nucleotides, the CDR3 is TGTGCCAGCAGCCGACGGACAGGGGTACCTGAAGCTTTCTTT.